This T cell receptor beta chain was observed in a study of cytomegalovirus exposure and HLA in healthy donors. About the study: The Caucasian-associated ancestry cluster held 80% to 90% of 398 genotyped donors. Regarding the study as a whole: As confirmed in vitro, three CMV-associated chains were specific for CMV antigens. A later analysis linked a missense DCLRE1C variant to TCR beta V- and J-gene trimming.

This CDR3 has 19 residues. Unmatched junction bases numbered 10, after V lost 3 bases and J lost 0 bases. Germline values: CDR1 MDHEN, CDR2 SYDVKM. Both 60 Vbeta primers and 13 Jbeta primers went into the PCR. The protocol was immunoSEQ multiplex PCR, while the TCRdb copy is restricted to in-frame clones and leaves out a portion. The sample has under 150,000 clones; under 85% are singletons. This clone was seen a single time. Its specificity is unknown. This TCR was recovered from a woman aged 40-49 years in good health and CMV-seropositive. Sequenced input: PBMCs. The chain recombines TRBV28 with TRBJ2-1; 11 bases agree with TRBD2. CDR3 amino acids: CASSFASSGGLSSYNEQFF. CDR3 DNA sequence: TGTGCCAGCAGTTTCGCGTCTAGCGGGGGGCTAAGCTCCTACAATGAGCAGTTCTTC.